This TCR beta chain was identified during a study of shared clonotypes between healthy human individuals. Germline V gene lookup returns CDR1 SGHAT and CDR2 FQNNGV. CDR3 length: 16 residues. V was trimmed by 0 bases and J by 4 bases, leaving 12 bases between them. In the case of this clone: The antigen is not known.

Study results and limitations: Clonotype sharing among donors, it was expected, would be affected by sequencing depth.

Deep was the level at which the assay was run. An even split of each subset's genomic DNA across several immunoSEQ plates was performed. Original processing notes: Junction-only sequences produced by ImmunoSEQ had no quality scores, so filtering differed. Using immunoSEQ multiplex PCR, the repertoire was profiled, and TCRdb retains in-frame clones only, with some absent. Clone size and the V and J calls come from that table; the DNA yielded D and trimming. Of under 600,000 clones detected, 95% to 98% appear once; the ten largest clones hold 0.3%. The naive CD8 subset, CD45RO-negative cells positively selected for CCR7, excluded terminally differentiated effector memory CD45RA+ cells.

The chain recombines TRBV11-2 with TRBJ2-2; perhaps TRBD2 as D (6 bases). The sample taken for sequencing was naive CD8+ T cells sorted from blood. This receptor was taken from a man aged 25-45 years in good health. The DNA for the CDR3 is TGTGCCAGCAGCTTAGACCCGGAGGGCCTCACCGGGGAGCTGTTTTTT. This sequence encodes CASSLDPEGLTGELFF.